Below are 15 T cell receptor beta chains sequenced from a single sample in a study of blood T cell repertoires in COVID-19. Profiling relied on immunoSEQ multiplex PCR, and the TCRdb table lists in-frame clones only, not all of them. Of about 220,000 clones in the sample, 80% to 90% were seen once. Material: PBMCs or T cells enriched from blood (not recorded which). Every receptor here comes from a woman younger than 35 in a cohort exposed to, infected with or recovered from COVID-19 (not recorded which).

CDR3: CASSQDSSGGGDYGYTF. In nucleotides, the CDR3 is TGTGCCAGCAGCCAAGACTCGTCTGGCGGGGGGGACTATGGCTACACCTTC. This chain connects TRBV4-2 to TRBJ1-2, with D perhaps TRBD1 (5 bases). Trimming shortened V by 0 bases and J by 3 bases, and 17 bases separated the two germline ends. CDR3 length: 17 residues. The germline V gene has CDR1 LGHNA and CDR2 YNFKEQ.

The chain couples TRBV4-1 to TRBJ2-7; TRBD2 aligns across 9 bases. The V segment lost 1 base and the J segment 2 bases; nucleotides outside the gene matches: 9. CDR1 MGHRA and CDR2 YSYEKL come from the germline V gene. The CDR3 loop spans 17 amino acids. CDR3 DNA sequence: TGCGCCAGCAGCCAAGGATATAGACTAGCGGTTACCTACGAGCAGTACTTC. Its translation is CASSQGYRLAVTYEQYF.

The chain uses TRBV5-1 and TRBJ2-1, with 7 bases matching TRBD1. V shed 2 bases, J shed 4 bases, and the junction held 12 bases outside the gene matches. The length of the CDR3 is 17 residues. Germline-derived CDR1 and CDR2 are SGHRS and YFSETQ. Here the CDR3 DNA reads TGCGCCAGCAGCTTACTGCCGGGACAGATCCTTTACAATGAGCAGTTCTTC. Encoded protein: CASSLLPGQILYNEQFF.

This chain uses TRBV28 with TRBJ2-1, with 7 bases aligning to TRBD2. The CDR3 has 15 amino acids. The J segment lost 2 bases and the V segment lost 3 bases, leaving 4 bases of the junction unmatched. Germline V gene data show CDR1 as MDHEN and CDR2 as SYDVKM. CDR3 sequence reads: CASSFFAGAYNEQFF. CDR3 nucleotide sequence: TGTGCCAGCAGTTTCTTTGCGGGGGCCTACAATGAGCAGTTCTTC.

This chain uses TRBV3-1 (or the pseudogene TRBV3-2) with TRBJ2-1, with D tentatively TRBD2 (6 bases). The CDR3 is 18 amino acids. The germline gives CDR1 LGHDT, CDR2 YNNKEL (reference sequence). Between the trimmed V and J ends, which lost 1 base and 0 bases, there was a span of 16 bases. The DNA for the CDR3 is TGTGCCAGCAGCCAAGGTGGGTTTAGCGGAAGCTCCTACAATGAGCAGTTCTTC. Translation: CASSQGGFSGSSYNEQFF.

CDR3: CASSIGGAGTEAFF. CDR3 nucleotides: TGTGCCAGCAGCATCGGGGGGGCGGGCACTGAAGCTTTCTTT. The chain couples TRBV28 to TRBJ1-1; TRBD1 might be the D (6 bases). V lost 6 bases and J 4 bases, leaving 15 bases between the germline ends. There are 14 residues in the CDR3. The germline V gene has CDR1 MDHEN and CDR2 SYDVKM.

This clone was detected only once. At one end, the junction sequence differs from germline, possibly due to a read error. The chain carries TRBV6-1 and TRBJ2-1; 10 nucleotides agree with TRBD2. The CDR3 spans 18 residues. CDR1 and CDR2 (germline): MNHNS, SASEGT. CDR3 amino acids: CASSKAGGSGRAANEQFF. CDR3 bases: TGTGCCAGCAGTAAAGCGGGTGGGAGCGGGAGGGCCGCGAATGAGCAGTTCTTC.

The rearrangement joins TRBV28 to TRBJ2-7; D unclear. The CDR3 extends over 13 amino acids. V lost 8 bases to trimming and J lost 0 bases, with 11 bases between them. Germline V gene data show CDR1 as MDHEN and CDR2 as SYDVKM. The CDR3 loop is CASGDQSSYEQYF. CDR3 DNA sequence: TGTGCCAGCGGAGACCAGAGCTCCTACGAGCAGTACTTC.

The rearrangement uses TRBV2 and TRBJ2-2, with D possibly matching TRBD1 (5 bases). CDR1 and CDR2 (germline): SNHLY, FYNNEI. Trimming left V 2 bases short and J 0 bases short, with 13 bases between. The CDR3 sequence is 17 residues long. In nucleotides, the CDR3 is TGTGCCAGCAGTGAATTGGGGCGGAGCGCGAACACCGGGGAGCTGTTTTTT. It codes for CASSELGRSANTGELFF.

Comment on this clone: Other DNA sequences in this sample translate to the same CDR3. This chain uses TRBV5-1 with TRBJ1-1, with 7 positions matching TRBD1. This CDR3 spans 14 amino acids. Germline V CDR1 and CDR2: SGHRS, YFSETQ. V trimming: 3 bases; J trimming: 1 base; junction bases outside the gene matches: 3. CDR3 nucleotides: TGCGCCAGCAGCTGGGGGACAGCGAACACTGAAGCTTTCTTT. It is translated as CASSWGTANTEAFF.

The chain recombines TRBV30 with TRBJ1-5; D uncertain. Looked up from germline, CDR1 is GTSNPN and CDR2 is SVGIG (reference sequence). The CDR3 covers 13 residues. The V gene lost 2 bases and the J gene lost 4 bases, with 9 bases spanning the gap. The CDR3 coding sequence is TGTGCCTGGAGTCACGGAGGGAATCAGCCCCAGCATTTT. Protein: CAWSHGGNQPQHF.

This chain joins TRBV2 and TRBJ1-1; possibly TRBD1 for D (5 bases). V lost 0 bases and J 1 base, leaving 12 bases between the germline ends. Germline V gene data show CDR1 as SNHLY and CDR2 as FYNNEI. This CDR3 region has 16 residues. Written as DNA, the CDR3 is TGTGCCAGCAGTGAAGCGCTTCAGGGTCGGAACACTGAAGCTTTCTTT. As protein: CASSEALQGRNTEAFF.

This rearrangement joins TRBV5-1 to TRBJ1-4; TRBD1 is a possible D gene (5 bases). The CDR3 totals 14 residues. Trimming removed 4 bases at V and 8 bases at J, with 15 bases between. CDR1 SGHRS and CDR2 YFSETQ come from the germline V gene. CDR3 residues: CASSTGDFEEKLFF. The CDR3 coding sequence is TGCGCCAGCAGCACCGGGGACTTTGAAGAAAAACTGTTTTTT.

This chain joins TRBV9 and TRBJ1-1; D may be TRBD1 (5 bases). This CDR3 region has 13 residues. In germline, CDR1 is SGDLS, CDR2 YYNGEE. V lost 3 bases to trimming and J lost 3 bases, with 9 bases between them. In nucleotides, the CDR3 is TGTGCCAGCAGCGGACAGATAGACACTGAAGCTTTCTTT. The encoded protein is CASSGQIDTEAFF.

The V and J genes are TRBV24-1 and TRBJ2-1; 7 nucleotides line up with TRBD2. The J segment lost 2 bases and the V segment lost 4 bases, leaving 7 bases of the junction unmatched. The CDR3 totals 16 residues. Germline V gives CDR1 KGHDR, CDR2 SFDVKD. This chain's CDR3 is CATSDPSGKAYNEQFF. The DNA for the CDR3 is TGTGCCACCAGTGACCCCAGCGGGAAGGCCTACAATGAGCAGTTCTTC.